This T cell receptor (beta chain) came from a study of T cell responses to AZD1222 COVID-19 vaccine (dated by TCRdb to the early 2020s). Study-wide context: TCR sequencing covered more than 230 trial participants: 207 given two doses of AZD1222 and around 25 given two doses of MenACWY control vaccine. Trial participants were enrolled by age into 18-55, 56-69 and 70-plus year subgroups, with roughly 160, 29 and 62 TCR-sequenced participants respectively.

General study outcomes and caveats: Participants were mostly white British and included more females than males, and it was suggested by the authors that clonal diversity may have been underestimated. Reportedly, close to half of the unique spike-specific TCRs recognized epitopes lying outside the regions that are mutated in the B.1.351 and B.1.1.7 variants. The 56-69-year group was small, and its depth increase did not reach significance, likely because of low power. Conclusions about previously exposed vaccinees are limited because only five to seven AZD1222 recipients were SARS-CoV-2 seropositive at baseline. The whole spike protein was spanned by vaccine-associated CD4 TCRs, and dominant responses were seen in regions 160-218 and 743-854. A significant rise in spike-specific TCR breadth and depth was observed after two AZD1222 doses relative to day 0 and relative to MenACWY recipients. Because no samples from the day 14 peak response were available, repertoires could be characterized only after the peak T cell response.

The CDR3 regions of human TCRbeta chains were subjected to immunosequencing. On the authors' methods: TCRs in the repertoires were compared against a reference library of SARS-CoV-2-specific TCRs that had been generated with the MIRA antigen-specificity platform. Breadth was defined as the fraction of unique TCRs that were SARS-CoV-2-associated. Depth was defined as the fraction of total T cells that were SARS-CoV-2-associated. Using the MIRA data, every spike-specific TCR was mapped to the spike region that the TCR reacted to and assigned to either a CD4 or a CD8 class. Log10-transformed breadth and depth values were compared by one-way ANOVA with Sidak's multiple comparisons tests. TCRdb took this table from immuneACCESS and kept in-frame rearrangements with V and J called. Such tables lack part of the clones; where checked against another copy, unresolved V genes explain under half of the gap, and the rest is unexplained. V and J calls and clone size are copied from that table; D and trimming were computed from the DNA. Within this sample are 140,000 to 150,000 clones, with more than 75% of them counted one time only. The ten largest clones capture over 4% of the sample.

Per the publication, the time point label means: baseline before first vaccination. The treatment or condition label of this sample denotes: meningococcal conjugate vaccine given as trial control. Samples from vaccinated people were obtained from the UK trials COV001 and COV002, which included a single-blind randomized controlled phase 2/3 trial of AZD1222 (ChAdOx1 nCoV-19) in healthy adults. For TCRbeta chain sequencing, PBMC samples from trial participants were taken at day 0 and at day 28 after the second dose. This clone came up a few times. This receptor's antigen is unknown. No base quality information exists; no much larger clone differs at one position. Additional DNA sequences in this sample encode the identical CDR3. V is clipped by 1 base and J by 7 bases, and the sequence between their germline boundaries is 7 bases long. The germline V gene (reference sequence) sets CDR1 to DFQATT and CDR2 to SNEGSKA. The CDR3 runs 11 residues from the cysteine to the phenylalanine. Just CDR3 DNA is preserved here, 33 bases in frame from base 1.

The receptor chain draws on TRBV20-1 and TRBJ1-1, and TRBD1 may be the D gene, going by 5 matching bases. The source of this sequence is an adult in good health. The sample was peripheral blood, taken on day 0 of MenACWY control vaccination. This receptor has the CDR3 CSARGGGEAFF. The nucleotide sequence is TGCAGTGCTAGAGGGGGGGGTGAAGCTTTCTTT.